Described below is a single T cell receptor beta chain sequence and its context. The data originate from a study of shared clonotypes between healthy human individuals. Germline values: CDR1 MNHEY, CDR2 SMNVEV (reference sequence). The CDR3 runs 14 residues. V shed 6 bases and J 6 bases; nucleotides not matched to a gene: 7. Profiling relied on immunoSEQ multiplex PCR, and the TCRdb table lists in-frame clones only, not all of them. The table lists just over 2,000,000 clones, 95% of them singletons. The chain uses TRBV27 and TRBJ1-5; 8 bases are a match to TRBD1. Sequencing was done on a sample of naive CD4+ T cells sorted from blood. Subset specified: CD45RA+ positively selected. This sequence was found in a man aged 18 to 30 in good health. The CDR3 reads CASSRTGSGQPQHF. The CDR3, as DNA: TGTGCCAGCAGCCGGACAGGGAGCGGTCAGCCCCAGCATTTT.